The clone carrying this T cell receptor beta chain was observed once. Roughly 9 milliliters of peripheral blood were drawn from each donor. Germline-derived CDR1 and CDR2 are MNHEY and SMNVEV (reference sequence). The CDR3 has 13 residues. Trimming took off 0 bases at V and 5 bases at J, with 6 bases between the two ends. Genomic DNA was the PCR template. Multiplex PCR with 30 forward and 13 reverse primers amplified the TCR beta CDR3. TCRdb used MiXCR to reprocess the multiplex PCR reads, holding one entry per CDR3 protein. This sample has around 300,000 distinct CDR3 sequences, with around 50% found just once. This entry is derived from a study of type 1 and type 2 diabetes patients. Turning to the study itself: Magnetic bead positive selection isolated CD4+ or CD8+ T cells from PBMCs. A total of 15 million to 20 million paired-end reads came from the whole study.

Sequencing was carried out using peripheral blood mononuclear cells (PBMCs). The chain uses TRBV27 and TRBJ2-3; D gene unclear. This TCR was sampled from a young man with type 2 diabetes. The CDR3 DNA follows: TGTGCCAGCAGTTTATCGTCAGGAGATACGCAGTATTTT. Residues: CASSLSSGDTQYF.